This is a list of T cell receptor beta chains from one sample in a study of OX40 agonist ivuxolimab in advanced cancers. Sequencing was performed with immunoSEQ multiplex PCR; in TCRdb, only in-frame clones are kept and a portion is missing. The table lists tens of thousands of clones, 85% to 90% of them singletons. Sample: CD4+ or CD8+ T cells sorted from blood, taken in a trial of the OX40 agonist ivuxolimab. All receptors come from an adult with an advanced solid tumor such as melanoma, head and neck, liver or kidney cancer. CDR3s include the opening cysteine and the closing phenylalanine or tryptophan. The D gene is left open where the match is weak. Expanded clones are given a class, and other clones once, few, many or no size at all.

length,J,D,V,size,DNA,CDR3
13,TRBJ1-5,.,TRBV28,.,TGTGCCAGCGGGCCCTATAGCAATCAGCCCCAGCATTTT,CASGPYSNQPQHF
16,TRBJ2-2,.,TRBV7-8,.,TGTGCCAGCAGCCTTTGGAAGGGGAAAAACACCGGGGAGCTGTTTTTT,CASSLWKGKNTGELFF
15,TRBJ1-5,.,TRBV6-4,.,TGTGCCAGCAGTGACTCGATTCCGGGGGGTCAGCCCCAGCATTTT,CASSDSIPGGQPQHF
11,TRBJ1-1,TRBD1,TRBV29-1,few,TGCAGCGCTCACAGGGGGGGTGAAGCTTTCTTT,CSAHRGGEAFF
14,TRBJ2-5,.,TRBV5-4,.,TGTGCCAGCAGCTTGGGGGGGTTACAAGAGACCCAGTACTTC,CASSLGGLQETQYF
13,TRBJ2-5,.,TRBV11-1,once,TGTGCCAGCAGCAAGGGGAGTAGCGAGACCCAGTACTTC,CASSKGSSETQYF
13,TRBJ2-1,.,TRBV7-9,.,TGTGCCAGCAGGTCCTCCCTTAGCGTCGAGCAGTTCTTC,CASRSSLSVEQFF
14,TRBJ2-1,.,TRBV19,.,TGTGCCAGTAGTATAGTCAGGGGCGGGAATGAGCAGTTCTTC,CASSIVRGGNEQFF
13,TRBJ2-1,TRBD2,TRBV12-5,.,TGTGCTAGTGGTTTACGACTAGCGGGTGAGCAGTTCTTC,CASGLRLAGEQFF
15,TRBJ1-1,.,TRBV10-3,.,TGTGCCATCAAGAGAGACCCGAGGGAGAACACTGAAGCTTTCTTT,CAIKRDPRENTEAFF
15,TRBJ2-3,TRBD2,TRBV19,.,TGTGCCACCGCAACCCTAGCGGGACGCACAGATACGCAGTATTTT,CATATLAGRTDTQYF
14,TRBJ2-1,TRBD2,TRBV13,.,TGTGCCAGCAGCTTCGGGAGGCCGTTGGATGAGCAGTTCTTC,CASSFGRPLDEQFF
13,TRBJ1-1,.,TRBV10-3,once,TGTGCCATCACATCGCAGGGAAACACTGAAGCTTTCTTT,CAITSQGNTEAFF
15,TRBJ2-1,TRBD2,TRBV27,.,TGTGCCAGCAGTTGGACTAGAGGTAGAGGGAATGAGCAGTTCTTC,CASSWTRGRGNEQFF
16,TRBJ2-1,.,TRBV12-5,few,TGTGCTAGTTTCCCTTGGGGGGTCGCGGTACACAATGAGCAGTTCTTC,CASFPWGVAVHNEQFF
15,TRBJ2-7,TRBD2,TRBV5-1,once,TGCGCCAGCAGCTTGGGAGTCGGGAGGTTCAACGAGCAGTACTTC,CASSLGVGRFNEQYF
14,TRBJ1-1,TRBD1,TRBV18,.,TGTGCCAGCTCAGCCGGACAGGGGAACACTGAAGCTTTCTTT,CASSAGQGNTEAFF
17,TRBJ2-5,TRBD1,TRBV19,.,TGTGCCAGTAGTGACCGACCCCCGGGACAGGGGGCTGGGACCCAGTACTTC,CASSDRPPGQGAGTQYF
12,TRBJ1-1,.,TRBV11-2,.,TGTGCCAGCAGCTTATGGCAATCTGAAGCTTTCTTT,CASSLWQSEAFF
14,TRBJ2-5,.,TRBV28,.,TGTGCCAGACAGTGGACAGCGCAGCAAGAGACCCAGTACTTC,CARQWTAQQETQYF
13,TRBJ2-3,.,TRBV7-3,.,TGTGCCAGCAGCTTAATGACCACAGATACGCAGTATTTT,CASSLMTTDTQYF
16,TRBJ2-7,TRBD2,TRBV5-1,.,TGCGCCAGCAGCTTGGGTACTAGCGGGCGAGTGTACGAGCAGTACTTC,CASSLGTSGRVYEQYF
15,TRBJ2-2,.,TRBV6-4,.,TGTGCCAGCAGCCCCGATCAGGGAATCCTCGGGGAGCTGTTTTTT,CASSPDQGILGELFF
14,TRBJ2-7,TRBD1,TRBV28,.,TGTGCCAGCAGGGAGGACAGGGGACCTTACGAGCAGTACTTC,CASREDRGPYEQYF
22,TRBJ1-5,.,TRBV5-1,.,TGCGCCAGCAGCCCGTTACCAGGGAAACCCACCACCTCAAAGGACAGCAATCAGCCCCAGCATTTT,CASSPLPGKPTTSKDSNQPQHF
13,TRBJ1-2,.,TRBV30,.,TGTGCCAGTTCCAGGGAGACCGTACGGAGCTACACCTTC,CASSRETVRSYTF
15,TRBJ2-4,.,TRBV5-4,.,TGTGCCAGCAGTCCGAGGGGGGCCGAGGGCGACATTCAGTACTTC,CASSPRGAEGDIQYF
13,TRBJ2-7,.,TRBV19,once,TGTGCCAGTAGCCGGGTCTGGGGGAACGAGCAGTACTTC,CASSRVWGNEQYF
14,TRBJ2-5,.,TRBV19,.,TGTGCCAGTAGGATAGGGGGGCGTCAAGAGACCCAGTACTTC,CASRIGGRQETQYF
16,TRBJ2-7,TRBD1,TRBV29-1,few,TGCAGCGTGGTGGGGGGACAGGGAGCCAGGGGCTACGAGCAGTACTTC,CSVVGGQGARGYEQYF
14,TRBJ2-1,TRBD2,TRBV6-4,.,TGTGCCAGCAGTGTACTAGCGGGAGTCAGCGAGCAGTTCTTC,CASSVLAGVSEQFF
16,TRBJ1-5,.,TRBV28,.,TGTGCCAGCAGTTTGTGGGGGGCCTCTAGCAATCAGCCCCAGCATTTT,CASSLWGASSNQPQHF
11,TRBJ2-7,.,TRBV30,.,TGTGCCTGGAGTATGGGCTTTGAGCAGTACTTC,CAWSMGFEQYF
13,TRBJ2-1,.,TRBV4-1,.,TGCGCCAGCAGCCAAATAGATCGCAATGAGCAGTTCTTC,CASSQIDRNEQFF
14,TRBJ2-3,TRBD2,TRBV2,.,TGTGCCAGCAACCGGGACTATAGCACAGATACGCAGTATTTT,CASNRDYSTDTQYF
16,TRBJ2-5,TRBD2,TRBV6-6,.,TGTGCCAGCAGTCCAACCTTAGCGGGAGGGCCCGGGACCCAGTACTTC,CASSPTLAGGPGTQYF
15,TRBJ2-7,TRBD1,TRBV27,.,TGTGCCAGCAGTACGACCGGGACAGCCACCTACGAGCAGTACTTC,CASSTTGTATYEQYF
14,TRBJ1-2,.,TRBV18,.,TGTGCCAGCTCACCGATTCAGGGAAACTATGGCTACACCTTC,CASSPIQGNYGYTF
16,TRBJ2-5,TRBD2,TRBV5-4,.,TGTGCCAGCAGCGGACGACGACTAAGCGGGAAAGTGACCCAGTACTTC,CASSGRRLSGKVTQYF